This paragraph reports one T cell receptor beta chain. The data derive from a study of cytomegalovirus exposure and HLA in healthy donors. Germline V gene sequence: CDR1 SGHRS, CDR2 YFSETQ. Unmatched junction bases numbered 7, after V lost 4 bases and J lost 5 bases. The CDR3 consists of 14 residues. Amplification used 60 Vbeta primers and 13 Jbeta primers. Profiled with immunoSEQ multiplex PCR; TCRdb holds only in-frame clones, not every one. Of 95,000 to 110,000 clones in the sample, 77% were seen once. The clonotype comes from a male donor in good health and CMV-seronegative. Sequencing input: PBMCs. V usage is TRBV5-1 and J usage is TRBJ2-5; 8 bases align to TRBD2. The chain's CDR3 is CASSPRLALETQYF. The CDR3, as DNA: TGCGCCAGCAGCCCAAGACTAGCGCTGGAGACCCAGTACTTC.